This is a list of T cell receptor beta chains from one sample in a study of cytomegalovirus exposure and HLA in healthy donors. Sequenced by immunoSEQ multiplex PCR; TCRdb stores in-frame clones only, minus some. In the table there are 150,000 to 200,000 clones, just over 70% of which are singletons. Sequencing was done on a sample of PBMCs. The receptors originated from a man younger than 30 in good health and CMV-seropositive. Both conserved end residues are part of each CDR3. D genes are given only for firm matches. The size of a clone is reported for some rows only, either as once, few or many, or as a class for expanded clones.

D: -; J: TRBJ2-3; V: TRBV19; size: few; CDR3: CASSIEGRSNTQYF; DNA: TGTGCCAGTAGTATTGAGGGAAGAAGTAATACGCAGTATTTT
D: -; J: TRBJ1-1; V: TRBV25-1; size: -; CDR3: CASSEPRDTEAFF; DNA: TGTGCCAGCAGTGAACCGAGGGACACTGAAGCTTTCTTT
D: TRBD2; J: TRBJ2-1; V: TRBV5-1; size: -; CDR3: CASSMGTSGNEQFF; DNA: TGCGCCAGCAGCATGGGGACTAGTGGCAATGAGCAGTTCTTC
D: -; J: TRBJ1-1; V: TRBV11-2; size: -; CDR3: CASSLGAGEGTEAFF; DNA: TGTGCCAGCAGCTTAGGTGCGGGAGAAGGAACTGAAGCTTTCTTT
D: -; J: TRBJ1-4; V: TRBV5-1; size: -; CDR3: CASSLGQREKLFF; DNA: TGCGCCAGCAGCTTAGGACAAAGGGAAAAACTGTTTTTT
D: -; J: TRBJ2-4; V: TRBV7-9; size: -; CDR3: CASSPLKGRGKNIQYF; DNA: TGTGCCAGCAGCCCACTGAAGGGGCGCGGCAAAAACATTCAGTACTTC
D: TRBD1; J: TRBJ1-2; V: TRBV2; size: -; CDR3: CASKGAGYGYTF; DNA: TGTGCCAGCAAGGGGGCAGGTTATGGCTACACCTTC
D: -; J: TRBJ2-4; V: TRBV2; size: few; CDR3: CASSVLSPPKNIQYF; DNA: TGTGCCAGTTCAGTCTTATCGCCCCCAAAAAACATTCAGTACTTC
D: TRBD1; J: TRBJ1-1; V: TRBV19; size: few; CDR3: CASSIQGAGTEAFF; DNA: TGTGCCAGTAGTATACAGGGGGCAGGGACTGAAGCTTTCTTT
D: -; J: TRBJ1-3; V: TRBV6-5; size: -; CDR3: CASRGESSGNTIYF; DNA: TGTGCCAGCAGGGGCGAGAGCTCTGGAAACACCATATATTTT
D: -; J: TRBJ1-4; V: TRBV2; size: -; CDR3: CASNSLNEKLFF; DNA: TGTGCCAGCAATTCCCTCAATGAAAAACTGTTTTTT
D: -; J: TRBJ2-5; V: TRBV15; size: -; CDR3: CATSRQDKKETQYF; DNA: TGTGCCACCAGCAGACAAGACAAGAAAGAGACCCAGTACTTC
D: TRBD1; J: TRBJ1-2; V: TRBV13; size: -; CDR3: CASSLIGGRGTGGYTF; DNA: TGTGCCAGCAGCTTAATAGGCGGCAGGGGGACAGGTGGCTACACCTTC
D: -; J: TRBJ2-2; V: TRBV7-3; size: -; CDR3: CASALGGSGELFF; DNA: TGTGCCAGCGCTCTAGGAGGATCCGGGGAGCTGTTTTTT
D: TRBD1; J: TRBJ1-1; V: TRBV19; size: -; CDR3: CASSPTGASTEAFF; DNA: TGTGCCAGTAGTCCGACAGGGGCGAGCACTGAAGCTTTCTTT
D: -; J: TRBJ1-1; V: TRBV2; size: -; CDR3: CANPTGTTEAFF; DNA: TGTGCCAACCCGACAGGCACCACTGAAGCTTTCTTT
D: TRBD2; J: TRBJ2-2; V: TRBV18; size: -; CDR3: CASSPFTISSGFTGELFF; DNA: TGTGCCAGCTCACCATTTACGATCTCTAGCGGGTTCACCGGGGAGCTGTTTTTT
D: -; J: TRBJ1-2; V: TRBV5-1; size: once; CDR3: CASSPDGDTRGYTF; DNA: TGCGCCAGCAGCCCGGACGGGGACACTCGAGGCTACACCTTC
D: -; J: TRBJ2-5; V: TRBV6-5; size: -; CDR3: CASRRQETQYF; DNA: TGTGCCAGCAGGCGCCAAGAGACCCAGTACTTC
D: TRBD1; J: TRBJ1-2; V: TRBV10-3; size: few; CDR3: CAISEGGGAYGYTF; DNA: TGTGCCATCAGTGAGGGAGGGGGCGCGTATGGCTACACCTTC
D: -; J: TRBJ1-1; V: TRBV29-1; size: once; CDR3: CSVEDGILNTEAFF; DNA: TGCAGCGTTGAAGACGGGATTCTGAACACTGAAGCTTTCTTT
D: TRBD2; J: TRBJ2-1; V: TRBV29-1; size: once; CDR3: CSVEGSGGFYNEQFF; DNA: TGCAGCGTTGAGGGCAGCGGGGGGTTTTACAATGAGCAGTTCTTC
D: -; J: TRBJ1-1; V: TRBV5-1; size: once; CDR3: CASSLEGQRGTEAFF; DNA: TGCGCCAGCAGCTTGGAGGGCCAACGGGGCACTGAAGCTTTCTTT
D: -; J: TRBJ1-1; V: TRBV18; size: -; CDR3: CASSPSGQGGTEAFF; DNA: TGTGCCAGCTCACCAAGTGGGCAGGGTGGCACTGAAGCTTTCTTT
D: -; J: TRBJ1-1; V: TRBV5-4; size: -; CDR3: CASSSAGEWRTEAFF; DNA: TGTGCCAGCAGCTCGGCGGGGGAGTGGCGAACTGAAGCTTTCTTT
D: -; J: TRBJ1-1; V: TRBV6-6; size: -; CDR3: CASSYVWTDTEAFF; DNA: TGTGCCAGCAGTTACGTATGGACAGACACTGAAGCTTTCTTT